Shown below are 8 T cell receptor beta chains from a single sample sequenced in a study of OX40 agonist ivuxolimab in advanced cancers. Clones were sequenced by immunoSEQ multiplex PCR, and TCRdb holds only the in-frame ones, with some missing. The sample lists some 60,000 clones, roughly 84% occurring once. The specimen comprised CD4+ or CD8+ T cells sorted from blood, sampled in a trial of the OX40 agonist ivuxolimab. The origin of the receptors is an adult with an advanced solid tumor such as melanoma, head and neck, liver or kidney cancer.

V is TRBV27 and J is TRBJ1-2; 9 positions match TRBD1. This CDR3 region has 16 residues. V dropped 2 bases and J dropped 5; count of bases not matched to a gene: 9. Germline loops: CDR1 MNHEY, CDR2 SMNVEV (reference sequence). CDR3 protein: CASSLAGTGIRYGYTF. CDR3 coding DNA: TGTGCCAGCAGTTTAGCCGGGACAGGGATACGGTATGGCTACACCTTC.

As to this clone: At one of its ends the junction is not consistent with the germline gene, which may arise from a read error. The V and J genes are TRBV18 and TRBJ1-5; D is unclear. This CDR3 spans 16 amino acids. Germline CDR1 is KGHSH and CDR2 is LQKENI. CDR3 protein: CASSPTTQYSNQPQHF. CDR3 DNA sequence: TGTGCCAGCTCCCCTACGACACAGTATAGCAATCAGCCTCAGCATTTT.

The CDR3 nucleotides are TGTGCCAGCAGCCCCCAGGTGGGCGCAAAAAACATTCAGTACTTC. Its translation: CASSPQVGAKNIQYF. The rearrangement uses TRBV5-5 and TRBJ2-4; D uncertain. This CDR3 has 15 residues. Germline V CDR1 and CDR2: SGHKS, YYEKEE (reference sequence). V was cut by 4 bases and J by 4 bases, with 15 bases left in between.

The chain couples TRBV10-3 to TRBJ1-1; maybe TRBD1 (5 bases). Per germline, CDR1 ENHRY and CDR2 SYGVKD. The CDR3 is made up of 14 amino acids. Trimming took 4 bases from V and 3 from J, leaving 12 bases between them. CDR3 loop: CAISAQGADTEAFF. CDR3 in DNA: TGTGCCATCAGTGCCCAAGGGGCGGACACTGAAGCTTTCTTT.

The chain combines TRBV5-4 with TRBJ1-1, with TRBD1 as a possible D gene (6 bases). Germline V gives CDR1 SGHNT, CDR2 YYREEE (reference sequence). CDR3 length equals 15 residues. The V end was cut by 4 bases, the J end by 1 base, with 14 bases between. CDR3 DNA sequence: TGTGCCAGCAGCGTGAGGGGGGGAGAGAACACTGAAGCTTTCTTT. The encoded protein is CASSVRGGENTEAFF.

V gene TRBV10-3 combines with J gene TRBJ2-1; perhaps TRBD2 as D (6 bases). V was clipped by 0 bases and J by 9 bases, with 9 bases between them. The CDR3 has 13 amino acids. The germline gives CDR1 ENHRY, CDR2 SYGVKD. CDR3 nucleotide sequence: TGTGCCATCAGTGAGTCGGCGGGAACTGAGCAGTTCTTC. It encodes CAISESAGTEQFF.

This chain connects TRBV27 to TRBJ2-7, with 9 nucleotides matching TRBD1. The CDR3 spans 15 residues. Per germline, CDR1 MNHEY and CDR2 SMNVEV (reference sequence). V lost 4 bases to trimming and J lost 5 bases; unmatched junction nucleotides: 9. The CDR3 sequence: CASSWSGTGNHEQYF. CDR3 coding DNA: TGTGCCAGCAGTTGGTCCGGGACAGGGAATCACGAGCAGTACTTC.

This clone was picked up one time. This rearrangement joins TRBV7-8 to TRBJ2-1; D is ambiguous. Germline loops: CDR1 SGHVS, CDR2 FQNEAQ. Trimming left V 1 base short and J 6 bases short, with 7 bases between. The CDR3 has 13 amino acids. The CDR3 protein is CASSLGRINEQFF. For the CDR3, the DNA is TGTGCCAGCAGCTTAGGGCGGATCAATGAGCAGTTCTTC.